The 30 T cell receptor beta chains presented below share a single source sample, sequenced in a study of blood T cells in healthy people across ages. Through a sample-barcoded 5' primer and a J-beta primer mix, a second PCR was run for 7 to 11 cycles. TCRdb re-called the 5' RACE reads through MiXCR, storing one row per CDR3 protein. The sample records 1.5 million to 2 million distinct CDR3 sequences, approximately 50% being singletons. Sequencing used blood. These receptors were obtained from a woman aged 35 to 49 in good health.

Here the CDR3 reads CASSQDRGVGAYEQYF. In DNA, the CDR3 is TGCGCCAGCAGCCAAGATAGGGGTGTAGGGGCCTACGAGCAGTACTTC. The genes are TRBV4-3 and TRBJ2-7; D perhaps matches TRBD1 (5 bases). This CDR3 has 16 amino acids. CDR1 and CDR2 from the germline V gene are LGHNA and YSLEER. V lost 0 bases and J lost 2, with 14 bases in between.

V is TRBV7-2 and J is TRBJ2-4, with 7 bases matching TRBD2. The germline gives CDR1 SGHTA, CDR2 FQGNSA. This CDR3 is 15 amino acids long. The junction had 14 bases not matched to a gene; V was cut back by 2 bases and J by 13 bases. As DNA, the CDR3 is TGTGCCAGCAGCTTAAGTACTAGCGCTTACAATGAGCAGTACTTC. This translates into CASSLSTSAYNEQYF.

As DNA, the CDR3 is TGCGCCAGCAGCCAAGATGCCCTACTCTGGGAGACCCAGTACTTC. This gives the protein CASSQDALLWETQYF. The gene calls are TRBV4-3 and TRBJ2-5; D is unresolved. The CDR3 sequence is 15 residues long. Germline V gene sequence: CDR1 LGHNA, CDR2 YSLEER. V lost 0 bases and J 5 bases, leaving 13 bases between the germline ends.

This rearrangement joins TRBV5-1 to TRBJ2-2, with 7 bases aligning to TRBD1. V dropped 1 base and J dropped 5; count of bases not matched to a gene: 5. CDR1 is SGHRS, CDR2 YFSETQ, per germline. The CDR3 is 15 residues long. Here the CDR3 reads CASSLRDSVTGELFF. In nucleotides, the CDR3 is TGCGCCAGCAGCTTGCGGGACAGTGTAACCGGGGAGCTGTTTTTT.

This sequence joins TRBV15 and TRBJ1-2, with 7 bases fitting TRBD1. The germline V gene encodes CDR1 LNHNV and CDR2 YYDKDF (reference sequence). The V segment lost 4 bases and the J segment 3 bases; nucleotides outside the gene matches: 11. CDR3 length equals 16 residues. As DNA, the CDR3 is TGTGCCACCAGCACCAGAACGCCGGGGACAGACTATGGCTACACCTTC. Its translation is CATSTRTPGTDYGYTF. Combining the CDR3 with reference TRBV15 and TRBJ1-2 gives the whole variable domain DAMVIQNPRYQVTQFGKPVTLSCSQTLNHNVMYWYQQKSSQAPKLLFHYYDKDFNNEADTPDNFQSRRPNTSFCFLDIRSPGLGDTAMYLCATSTRTPGTDYGYTFGSGTRLTVV.

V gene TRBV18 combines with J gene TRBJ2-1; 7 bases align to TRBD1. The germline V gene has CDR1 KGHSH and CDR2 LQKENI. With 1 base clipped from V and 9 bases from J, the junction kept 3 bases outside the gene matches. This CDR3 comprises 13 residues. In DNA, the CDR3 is TGTGCCAGCTCACCACAGAGGGGGCCTGAGCAGTTCTTC. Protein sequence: CASSPQRGPEQFF.

The CDR3 DNA is TGTGCCAGCAGCCGAGAAACGGTGGTGAGAGGGGCCAACGTCCTGACTTTC. Protein product: CASSRETVVRGANVLTF. J is TRBJ2-6 and V is TRBV11-2; D call uncertain. V was cut by 5 bases and J by 4 bases, with 18 bases left in between. CDR3 length equals 17 residues. Germline CDR1 and CDR2: SGHAT and FQNNGV. The full variable domain, its missing parts supplied by reference TRBV11-2 and TRBJ2-6, is EAGVAQSPRYKIIEKRQSVAFWCNPISGHATLYWYQQILGQGPKLLIQFQNNGVVDDSQLPKDRFSAERLKGVDSTLKIQPAKLEDSAVYLCASSRETVVRGANVLTFGAGSRLTVL.

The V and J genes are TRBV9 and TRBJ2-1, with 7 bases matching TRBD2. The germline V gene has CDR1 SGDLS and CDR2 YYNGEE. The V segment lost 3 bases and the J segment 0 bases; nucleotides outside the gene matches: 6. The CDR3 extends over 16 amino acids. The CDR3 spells CASSAPGGSSYNEQFF. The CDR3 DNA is TGTGCCAGCAGCGCGCCGGGCGGGAGCTCCTACAATGAGCAGTTCTTC.

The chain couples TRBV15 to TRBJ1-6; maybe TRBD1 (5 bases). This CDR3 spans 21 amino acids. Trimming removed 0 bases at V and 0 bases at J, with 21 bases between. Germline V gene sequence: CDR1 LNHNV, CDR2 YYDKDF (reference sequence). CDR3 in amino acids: CATSRDDAGTARFSYNSPLHF. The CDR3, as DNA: TGTGCCACCAGCAGAGATGACGCCGGGACTGCAAGGTTCTCCTATAATTCACCCCTCCACTTT. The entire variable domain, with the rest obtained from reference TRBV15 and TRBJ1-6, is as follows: DAMVIQNPRYQVTQFGKPVTLSCSQTLNHNVMYWYQQKSSQAPKLLFHYYDKDFNNEADTPDNFQSRRPNTSFCFLDIRSPGLGDTAMYLCATSRDDAGTARFSYNSPLHFGNGTRLTVT.

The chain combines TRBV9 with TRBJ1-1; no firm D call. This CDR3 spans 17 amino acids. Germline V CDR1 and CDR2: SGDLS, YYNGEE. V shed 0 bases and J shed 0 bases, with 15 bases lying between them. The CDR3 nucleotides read TGTGCCAGCAGCGTAGACCCGACACTAACCATGAACACTGAAGCTTTCTTT. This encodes CASSVDPTLTMNTEAFF.

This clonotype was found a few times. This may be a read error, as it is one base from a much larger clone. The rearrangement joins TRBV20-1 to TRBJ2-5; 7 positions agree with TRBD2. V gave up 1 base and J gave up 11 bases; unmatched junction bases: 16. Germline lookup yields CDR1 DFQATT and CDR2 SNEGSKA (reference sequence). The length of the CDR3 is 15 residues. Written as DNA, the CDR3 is TGCAGTGCTAGAGCGGCTAGCGGCCTTAGGGTTGAGCAGTACTTC. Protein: CSARAASGLRVEQYF.

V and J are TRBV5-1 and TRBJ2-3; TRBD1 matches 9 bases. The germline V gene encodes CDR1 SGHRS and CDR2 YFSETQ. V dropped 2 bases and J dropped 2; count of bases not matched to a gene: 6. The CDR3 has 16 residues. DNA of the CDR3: TGCGCCAGCAGCTTCCCAGGGACAGGGAACACAGATACGCAGTATTTT. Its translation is CASSFPGTGNTDTQYF.

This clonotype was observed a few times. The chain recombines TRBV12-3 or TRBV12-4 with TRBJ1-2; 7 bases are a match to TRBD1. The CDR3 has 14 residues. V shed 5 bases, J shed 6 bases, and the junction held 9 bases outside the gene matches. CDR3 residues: CASSPETGRDGYTF. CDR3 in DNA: TGTGCCAGCAGTCCTGAGACAGGGAGAGATGGCTACACCTTC.

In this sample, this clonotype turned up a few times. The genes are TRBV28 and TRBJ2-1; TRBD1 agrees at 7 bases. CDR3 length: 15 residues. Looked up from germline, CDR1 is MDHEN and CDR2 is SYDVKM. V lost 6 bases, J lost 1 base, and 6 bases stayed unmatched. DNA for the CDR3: TGTGCCAGCAGACATACAGGGGCGTCCTACAATGAGCAGTTCTTC. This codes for CASRHTGASYNEQFF.

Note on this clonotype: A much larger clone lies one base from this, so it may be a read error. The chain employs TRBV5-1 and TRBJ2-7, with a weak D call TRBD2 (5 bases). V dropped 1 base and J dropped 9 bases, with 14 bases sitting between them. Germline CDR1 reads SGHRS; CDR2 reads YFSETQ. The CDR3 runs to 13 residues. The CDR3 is CASSLRGSSVQYF. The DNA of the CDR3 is TGCGCCAGCAGCTTGAGAGGGTCAAGCGTGCAGTACTTC.

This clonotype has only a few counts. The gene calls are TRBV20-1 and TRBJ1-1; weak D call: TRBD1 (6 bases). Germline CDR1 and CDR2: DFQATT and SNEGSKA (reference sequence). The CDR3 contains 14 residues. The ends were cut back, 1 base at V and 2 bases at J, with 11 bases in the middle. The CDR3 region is CSARGGRGNTEAFF. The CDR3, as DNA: TGCAGTGCTAGAGGCGGCAGGGGTAACACTGAAGCTTTCTTT.

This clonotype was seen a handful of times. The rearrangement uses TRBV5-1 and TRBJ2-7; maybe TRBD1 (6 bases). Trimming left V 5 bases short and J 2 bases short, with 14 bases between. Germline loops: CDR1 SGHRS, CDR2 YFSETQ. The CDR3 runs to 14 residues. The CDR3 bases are TGCGCCAGCAGTCCTTCAGGGGACCCCTACGAGCAGTACTTC. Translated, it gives CASSPSGDPYEQYF.

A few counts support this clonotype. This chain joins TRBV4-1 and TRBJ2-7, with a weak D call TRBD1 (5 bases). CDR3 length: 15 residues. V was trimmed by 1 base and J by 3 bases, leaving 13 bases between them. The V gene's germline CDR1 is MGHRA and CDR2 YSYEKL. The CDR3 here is CASSQVAGLVYEQYF. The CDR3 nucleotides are TGCGCCAGCAGCCAAGTCGCAGGGCTGGTCTACGAGCAGTACTTC.

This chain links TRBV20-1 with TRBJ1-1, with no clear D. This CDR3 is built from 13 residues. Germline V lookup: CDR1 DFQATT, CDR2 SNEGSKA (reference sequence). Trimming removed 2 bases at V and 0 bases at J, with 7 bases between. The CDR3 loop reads CSARKAMNTEAFF. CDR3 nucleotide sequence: TGCAGTGCTAGAAAGGCAATGAACACTGAAGCTTTCTTT.

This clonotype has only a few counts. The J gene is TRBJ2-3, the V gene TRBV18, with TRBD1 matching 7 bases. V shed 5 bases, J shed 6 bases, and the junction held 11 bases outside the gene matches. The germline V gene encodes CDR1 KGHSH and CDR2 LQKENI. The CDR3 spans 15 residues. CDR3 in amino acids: CASSSQTTGPDTQYF. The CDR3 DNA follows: TGTGCCAGCTCATCACAAACGACAGGGCCGGATACGCAGTATTTT.

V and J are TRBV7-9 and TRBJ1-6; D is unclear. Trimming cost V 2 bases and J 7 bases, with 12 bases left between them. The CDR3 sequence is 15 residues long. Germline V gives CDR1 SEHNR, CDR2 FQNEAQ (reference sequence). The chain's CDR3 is CASSLRSALNSPLHF. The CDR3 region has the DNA TGTGCCAGCAGCTTACGGTCGGCCCTAAATTCACCCCTCCACTTT.

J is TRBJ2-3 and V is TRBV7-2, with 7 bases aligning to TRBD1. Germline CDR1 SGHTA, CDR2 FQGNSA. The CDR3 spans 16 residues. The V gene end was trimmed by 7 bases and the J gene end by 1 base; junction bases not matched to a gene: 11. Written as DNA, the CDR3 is TGTGCCAGCAACCCTACAGAGGGGGCTCGCACAGATACGCAGTATTTT. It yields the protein CASNPTEGARTDTQYF.

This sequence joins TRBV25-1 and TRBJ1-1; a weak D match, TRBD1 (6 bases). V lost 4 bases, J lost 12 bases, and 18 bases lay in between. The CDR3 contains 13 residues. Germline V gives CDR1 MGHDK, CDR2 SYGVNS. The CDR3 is CASSGRGGLSPFF. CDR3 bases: TGTGCCAGCAGTGGCCGCGGGGGGCTGTCGCCTTTCTTT.

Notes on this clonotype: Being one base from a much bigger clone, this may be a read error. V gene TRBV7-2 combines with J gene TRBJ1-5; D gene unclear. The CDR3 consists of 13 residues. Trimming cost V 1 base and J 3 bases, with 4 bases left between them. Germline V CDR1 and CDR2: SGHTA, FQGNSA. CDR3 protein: CASSLDNNQPQHF. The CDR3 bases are TGTGCCAGCAGCTTAGATAACAATCAGCCCCAGCATTTT.

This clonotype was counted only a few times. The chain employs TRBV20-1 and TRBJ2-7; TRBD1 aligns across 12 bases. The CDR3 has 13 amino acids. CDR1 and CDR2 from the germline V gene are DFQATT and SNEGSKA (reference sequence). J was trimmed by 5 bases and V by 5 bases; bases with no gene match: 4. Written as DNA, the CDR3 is TGCAGTGCTCCCTGGGACAGGGGGCACGAGCAGTACTTC. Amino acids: CSAPWDRGHEQYF.

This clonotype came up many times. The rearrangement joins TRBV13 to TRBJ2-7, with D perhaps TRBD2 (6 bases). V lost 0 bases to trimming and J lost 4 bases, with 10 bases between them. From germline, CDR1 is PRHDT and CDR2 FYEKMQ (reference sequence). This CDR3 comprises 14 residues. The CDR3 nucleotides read TGTGCCAGCAGCTTAGGCGGTCGGGGGTACGAGCAGTACTTC. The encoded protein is CASSLGGRGYEQYF.

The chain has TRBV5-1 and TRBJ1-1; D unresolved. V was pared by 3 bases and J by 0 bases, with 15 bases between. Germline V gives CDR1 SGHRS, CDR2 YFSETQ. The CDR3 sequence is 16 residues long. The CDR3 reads CASSSRPTGVNTEAFF. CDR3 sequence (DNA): TGCGCCAGCAGCTCCCGACCCACCGGGGTGAACACTGAAGCTTTCTTT.

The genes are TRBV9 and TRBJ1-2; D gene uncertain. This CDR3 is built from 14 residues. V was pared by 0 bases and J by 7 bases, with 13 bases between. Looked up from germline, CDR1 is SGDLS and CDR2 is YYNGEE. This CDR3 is CASSVDNHRSGYTF. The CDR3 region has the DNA TGTGCCAGCAGCGTAGACAACCATCGAAGTGGCTACACCTTC.

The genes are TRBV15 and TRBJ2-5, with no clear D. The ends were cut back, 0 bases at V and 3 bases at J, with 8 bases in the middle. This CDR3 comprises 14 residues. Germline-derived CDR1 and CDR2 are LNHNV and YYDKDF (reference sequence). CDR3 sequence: CATSRERRKETQYF. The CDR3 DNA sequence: TGTGCCACCAGCAGAGAGAGAAGGAAAGAGACCCAGTACTTC.

The CDR3 sequence: CASSYMSGAQETQYF. The CDR3 coding sequence is TGTGCCAGCAGTTACATGAGCGGGGCCCAAGAGACCCAGTACTTC. The chain recombines TRBV6-2 or TRBV6-3 with TRBJ2-5, with 7 positions matching TRBD2. The CDR3 consists of 15 residues. CDR1 and CDR2 from the germline V gene are MNHEY and SVGEGT. V was clipped by 2 bases and J by 1 base; unmatched bases: 4.